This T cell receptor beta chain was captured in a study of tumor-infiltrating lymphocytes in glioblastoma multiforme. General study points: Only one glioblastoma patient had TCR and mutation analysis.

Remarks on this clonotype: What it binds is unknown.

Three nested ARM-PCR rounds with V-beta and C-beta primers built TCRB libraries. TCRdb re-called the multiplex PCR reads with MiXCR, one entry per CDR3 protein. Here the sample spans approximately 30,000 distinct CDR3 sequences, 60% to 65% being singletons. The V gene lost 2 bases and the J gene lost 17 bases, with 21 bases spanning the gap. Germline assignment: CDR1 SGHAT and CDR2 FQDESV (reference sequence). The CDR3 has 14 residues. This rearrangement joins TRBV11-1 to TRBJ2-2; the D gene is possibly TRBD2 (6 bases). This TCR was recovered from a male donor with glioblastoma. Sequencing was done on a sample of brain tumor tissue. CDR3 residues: CASSLHGNTGEVFF. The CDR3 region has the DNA TGTGCCAGCAGCTTACACGGGAACACCGGGGAGGTTTTTTTT.